The T cell receptor (beta chain) under discussion was sequenced for a study of post-analysis software for immune sequencing data. Overall study findings and caveats: Patients showed TRBV5-6, TRBV5-1 and TRBV20-1 among several TRBV segments more frequent than in controls. Compared against controls, patients with multiple sclerosis displayed significantly lower normalized Chao1 diversity.

Details on this clonotype: The antigen is not known.

Researchers reported that TCR beta cDNA libraries carried unique molecular identifiers. Input amounts of 1 to 10 million T cells were used. These gave 500,000 or so cDNA molecules, so each molecule approximated one T cell. From the PCR reads, TCRdb called clonotypes with MiXCR, one entry per CDR3 protein. The sample contains about 380,000 distinct CDR3 sequences, roughly 38% of which appear only once. Germline values: CDR1 DFQATT, CDR2 SNEGSKA (reference sequence). The ends lost 4 bases at V and 2 bases at J; junction bases unmatched: 9. This CDR3 has 15 residues. The sequencing input was blood. This chain joins TRBV20-1 and TRBJ2-7; 9 bases agree with TRBD1. This TCR was recovered from a girl under 18 with multiple sclerosis. In DNA, the CDR3 is TGCAGTGCTATCACCGGGACAGGGACCCCCTACGAGCAGTACTTC. Translation gives CSAITGTGTPYEQYF.